The 28 T cell receptor beta chains listed next were all sequenced from one sample in a study of STAT5B mutations in CD4+ large granular lymphocyte leukemia. Sequenced by immunoSEQ multiplex PCR; TCRdb stores in-frame clones only, minus some. This sample carries some 21,000 clones, 60% to 80% of them seen once, and the ten largest clones take roughly 4%. Material for sequencing was CD4+ T cells from blood buffy coats. These receptors were taken from a human donor in good health.

The chain couples TRBV19 to TRBJ2-7; D not certain. The CDR3 covers 12 residues. V was pared by 5 bases and J by 0 bases, with 5 bases between. Germline V lookup: CDR1 LNHDA, CDR2 SQIVND (reference sequence). CDR3 coding DNA: TGTGCCAGTAGTCCCAGCTCCTACGAGCAGTACTTC. This encodes CASSPSSYEQYF.

The CDR3 loop is CASSRSLAPGLPYEQYF. Written as DNA, the CDR3 is TGCGCCAGCAGCCGAAGTTTGGCACCGGGACTACCTTACGAGCAGTACTTC. J is TRBJ2-7 and V is TRBV4-1; 7 bases match TRBD2. Germline CDR1 is MGHRA and CDR2 is YSYEKL. The trim removed 4 bases at V and 4 bases at J, leaving 16 bases unmatched. This CDR3 is built from 17 residues.

The sample holds a few counts of this clone. The J gene is TRBJ2-2, the V gene TRBV6-1; the D gene is possibly TRBD1 (6 bases). Trimming removed 2 bases at V and 3 bases at J, with 19 bases between. The CDR3 has 18 amino acids. Germline V gene sequence: CDR1 MNHNS, CDR2 SASEGT. DNA of the CDR3: TGTGCCAGCAGTGAATTCGTGTGGGTGGGGGCCTACACCGGGGAGCTGTTTTTT. Amino acid sequence: CASSEFVWVGAYTGELFF.

The V and J genes are TRBV18 and TRBJ2-2; 7 bases map to TRBD1. The germline CDR1 and CDR2 sequences are KGHSH and LQKENI. This CDR3 is 15 amino acids long. V trimming: 4 bases; J trimming: 1 base; junction bases outside the gene matches: 3. The CDR3 loop reads CASSLRQGNTGELFF. Written as DNA, the CDR3 is TGTGCCAGCTCACTAAGACAGGGGAACACCGGGGAGCTGTTTTTT.

This clone was found a few times. The chain combines TRBV10-1 with TRBJ1-1; D possibly corresponds to TRBD1 (5 bases). CDR1 is WNHNN, CDR2 SYGVQD, per germline (reference sequence). Between the trimmed V and J ends, which lost 6 bases and 1 base, there was a span of 12 bases. The CDR3 is 14 amino acids. The CDR3 coding sequence is TGCGCCAGCAGCGATATGACAGAGAACACTGAAGCTTTCTTT. This encodes CASSDMTENTEAFF.

This chain connects TRBV6-5 to TRBJ2-1; TRBD2 might be the D (6 bases). From germline, CDR1 is MNHEY and CDR2 SVGAGI. CDR3 length equals 16 residues. Trimming took off 2 bases at V and 0 bases at J, with 11 bases between the two ends. CDR3 protein: CASSYGTFDSYNEQFF. CDR3 nucleotide sequence: TGTGCCAGCAGTTACGGGACTTTCGACTCCTACAATGAGCAGTTCTTC.

In the case of this clone: The sample carries other DNA sequences with the same CDR3. The rearrangement links TRBV11-3 to TRBJ2-7, with 9 nucleotides matching TRBD1. The CDR3 runs 15 residues. Germline V gene lookup returns CDR1 SGHNT and CDR2 YENEEA. The V and J ends lost 9 bases and 3 bases, in that order; junction bases with no gene match: 12. DNA for the CDR3: TGTGCCAGTAGCATCCGGACAGGGGATTTCTACGAGCAGTACTTC. It yields the protein CASSIRTGDFYEQYF.

The chain couples TRBV27 to TRBJ2-3; D is unresolved. In germline, CDR1 is MNHEY, CDR2 SMNVEV (reference sequence). Trimming left V 0 bases short and J 7 bases short, with 14 bases between. The CDR3 spans 15 residues. DNA of the CDR3: TGTGCCAGCAGTTTATCTGGCAGGATGGAATATACGCAGTATTTT. Protein sequence: CASSLSGRMEYTQYF.

V usage is TRBV19 and J usage is TRBJ2-1, with TRBD2 as a possible D gene (6 bases). The ends were cut back, 8 bases at V and 2 bases at J, with 16 bases in the middle. Germline V CDR1 and CDR2: LNHDA, SQIVND (reference sequence). This CDR3 contains 15 residues. The CDR3 nucleotides read TGTGCCAGTCGGGACTTCACGGGTGCCTACAATGAGCAGTTCTTC. This encodes CASRDFTGAYNEQFF.

The chain carries TRBV6-5 and TRBJ1-4; 9 bases fit TRBD1. This CDR3 contains 15 residues. CDR1 MNHEY and CDR2 SVGAGI come from the germline V gene. V shed 3 bases, J shed 7 bases, and the junction held 6 bases outside the gene matches. This chain's CDR3 is CASSYSGTGSEKLFF. The CDR3, as DNA: TGTGCCAGCAGTTATTCAGGGACAGGGAGTGAAAAACTGTTTTTT.

The genes are TRBV19 and TRBJ2-5; no reliable D call. CDR1 and CDR2 from the germline V gene are LNHDA and SQIVND (reference sequence). This CDR3 comprises 12 residues. V dropped 3 bases and J dropped 5 bases, with 7 bases sitting between them. CDR3 nucleotides: TGTGCCAGTAGTATCAATGGGGAGACCCAGTACTTC. As protein: CASSINGETQYF.

This chain joins TRBV7-6 and TRBJ1-5, with TRBD1 matching 8 bases. The CDR3 is 16 amino acids. Trimming cost V 5 bases and J 3 bases; bases outside gene matches: 9. From germline, CDR1 is SGHVS and CDR2 FNYEAQ. For the CDR3, the DNA is TGTGCCAGCAGCCCTTTACCGGGACAGGTCAATCAGCCCCAGCATTTT. Translated: CASSPLPGQVNQPQHF.

V gene TRBV11-2 combines with J gene TRBJ2-6; D remains ambiguous. V was trimmed by 2 bases and J by 0 bases, leaving 17 bases between them. Germline loops: CDR1 SGHAT, CDR2 FQNNGV. The CDR3 has 19 residues. The CDR3 sequence: CASSLSSADPYSGANVLTF. CDR3 coding DNA: TGTGCCAGCAGCTTATCATCGGCAGACCCCTACTCTGGGGCCAACGTCCTGACTTTC.

CDR3 residues: CASSLATASAPNSSYNEQFF. CDR3 sequence (DNA): TGTGCCAGCAGCTTAGCAACAGCTTCGGCTCCCAATAGCTCCTACAATGAGCAGTTCTTC. The gene calls are TRBV7-2 and TRBJ2-1; no definite D call. Trimming stripped 0 bases from V and 0 bases from J, with 21 bases between. Germline V gives CDR1 SGHTA, CDR2 FQGNSA. This CDR3 has 20 residues.

The chain carries TRBV7-9 and TRBJ2-5; D remains unclear. Near its end, the DNA agrees better with TRBJ2-7, so the J call may be wrong. CDR3 length: 12 residues. Germline lookup yields CDR1 SEHNR and CDR2 FQNEAQ (reference sequence). The CDR3 DNA sequence: TGTGCCAGCAGCCTGGAGTCTTACGAGCAGTACTTC. Amino acid sequence: CASSLESYEQYF.

The rearrangement joins TRBV27 to TRBJ2-7, with TRBD1 matching over 7 bases. V shed 5 bases and J 6 bases; nucleotides not matched to a gene: 13. The CDR3 runs to 15 residues. Germline values: CDR1 MNHEY, CDR2 SMNVEV (reference sequence). The CDR3 DNA reads TGTGCCAGCAGTGCAACATGGGACAGTTTATCCGAGCAGTACTTC. Its translation: CASSATWDSLSEQYF.

J is TRBJ2-2 and V is TRBV27, with D hard to call. This CDR3 spans 14 amino acids. The V gene's germline CDR1 is MNHEY and CDR2 SMNVEV (reference sequence). Trimming took off 4 bases at V and 1 base at J, with 7 bases between the two ends. CDR3 loop: CASSSRRNTGELFF. The CDR3 bases are TGTGCCAGCAGTTCTAGGAGGAACACCGGGGAGCTGTTTTTT.

This clone has only one observation. The chain links TRBV5-6 to TRBJ2-7; unclear D gene. CDR1 is SGHDT and CDR2 is YYEEEE in the germline V gene. Trimming stripped 0 bases from V and 1 base from J, with 11 bases between. CDR3 size: 15 residues. The CDR3 DNA follows: TGTGCCAGCAGCTTGGTCAGTGCCCCTTCCTACGAGCAGTACTTC. Translating gives CASSLVSAPSYEQYF.

The chain uses TRBV11-3 and TRBJ2-2, with D possibly matching TRBD1 (5 bases). This CDR3 is 15 amino acids long. The V gene's germline CDR1 is SGHNT and CDR2 YENEEA. Deletions cut 0 bases from V and 3 bases from J, with 8 bases between. This CDR3 reads CASSLDSRDTGELFF. DNA of the CDR3: TGTGCCAGCAGCTTAGATAGCAGGGACACCGGGGAGCTGTTTTTT.

This clone was observed a single time. The genes are TRBV11-3 and TRBJ1-5; 7 bases map to TRBD1. The trim removed 4 bases at V and 5 bases at J, leaving 2 bases unmatched. Per germline, CDR1 SGHNT and CDR2 YENEEA. The CDR3 runs 13 residues. CDR3 bases: TGTGCCAGCAGCTCAACAGGGGATCAGCCCCAGCATTTT. This gives the protein CASSSTGDQPQHF.

The chain employs TRBV30 and TRBJ2-5; TRBD1 might be the D (6 bases). Between the trimmed V and J ends, which lost 3 bases and 3 bases, there was a span of 11 bases. This CDR3 comprises 13 residues. Germline V gene data show CDR1 as GTSNPN and CDR2 as SVGIG (reference sequence). CDR3 coding DNA: TGTGCCTGGAGGGGGGCGGATAAAGAGACCCAGTACTTC. Protein: CAWRGADKETQYF.

V usage is TRBV11-2 and J usage is TRBJ2-2; TRBD2 matches 12 bases. J gave up 7 bases and V 5 bases, and 8 bases lay outside the gene matches. The CDR3 runs 16 residues. Germline V gene data show CDR1 as SGHAT and CDR2 as FQNNGV. This CDR3 reads CASSRLAGEWGGELFF. The DNA of the CDR3 is TGTGCCAGCAGCCGACTAGCGGGAGAGTGGGGCGGGGAGCTGTTTTTT. The full variable domain, its missing parts supplied by reference TRBV11-2 and TRBJ2-2, is EAGVAQSPRYKIIEKRQSVAFWCNPISGHATLYWYQQILGQGPKLLIQFQNNGVVDDSQLPKDRFSAERLKGVDSTLKIQPAKLEDSAVYLCASSRLAGEWGGELFFGEGSRLTVL.

The chain joins TRBV19 to TRBJ2-7, with D possibly matching TRBD2 (6 bases). This CDR3 contains 15 residues. Trimming took 3 bases from V and 6 from J, leaving 18 bases between them. The germline gives CDR1 LNHDA, CDR2 SQIVND (reference sequence). The CDR3 DNA reads TGTGCCAGTAGTATCGGAACCGGGACTTATCTCGAGCAGTACTTC. Translating it yields CASSIGTGTYLEQYF.

This sequence joins TRBV30 and TRBJ2-4, with 11 positions matching TRBD1. CDR3 size: 18 residues. CDR1 GTSNPN and CDR2 SVGIG come from the germline V gene (reference sequence). Trimming removed 0 bases from V and 2 bases from J; junction bases left unmatched: 9. DNA for the CDR3: TGTGCCTGGAGTGTCCGATCCGGGACAGGGGGAACCAAAAACATTCAGTACTTC. This translates into CAWSVRSGTGGTKNIQYF.

The chain combines TRBV10-3 with TRBJ2-3; TRBD2 aligns across 10 bases. CDR3 length equals 14 residues. The germline gives CDR1 ENHRY, CDR2 SYGVKD. The trim removed 7 bases at V and 6 bases at J, leaving 7 bases unmatched. The CDR3 is CAITPSGSVDTQYF. The CDR3 DNA reads TGTGCCATCACCCCTAGCGGGAGCGTCGATACGCAGTATTTT.

The chain recombines TRBV21-1 with TRBJ1-3; the table assigns TRBD1, which was not confirmed against the DNA. TRBV21-1 is a documented pseudogene. The length of the CDR3 is 16 residues. In DNA form, the CDR3 reads TGTGCCAGCAGCAAAGCGACGGACAGGTCTGGAAACACCATATATTTT. Encoded protein: CASSKATDRSGNTIYF.

V is TRBV5-1 and J is TRBJ2-7; D remains ambiguous. This CDR3 spans 14 amino acids. V was cut by 0 bases and J by 6 bases, with 13 bases left in between. From germline, CDR1 is SGHRS and CDR2 YFSETQ. CDR3 amino acids: CASSLGDPVSEQYF. The CDR3 bases are TGCGCCAGCAGCTTGGGTGACCCTGTGAGCGAGCAGTACTTC. Looking up the rest from reference TRBV5-1 and TRBJ2-7 gives the full variable domain: KAGVTQTPRYLIKTRGQQVTLSCSPISGHRSVSWYQQTPGQGLQFLFEYFSETQRNKGNFPGRFSGRQFSNSRSEMNVSTLELGDSALYLCASSLGDPVSEQYFGPGTRLTVT.

The chain uses TRBV11-2 and TRBJ1-3; D is undetermined. The length of the CDR3 is 13 residues. Trimming left V 2 bases short and J 5 bases short, with 7 bases between. CDR1 SGHAT and CDR2 FQNNGV come from the germline V gene. The CDR3 reads CASSLQDRNTIYF. CDR3 DNA: TGTGCCAGCAGCTTACAAGACAGAAACACCATATATTTT.